This T cell receptor (beta chain) originates from a study of beta chain features in type 1 diabetes. Whole-study findings and limits: Across all four CD4+ subsets, people with type 1 diabetes showed modestly shorter TCRB CDR3s.

CDR3 length: 17 residues. Per germline, CDR1 SGDLS and CDR2 YYNGEE. V gave up 0 bases and J gave up 5 bases; unmatched junction bases: 12. This clone was detected a few times. Its antigen remains unknown. Investigators reverse transcribed all isolated RNA, so they sequenced expressed TCRB transcripts. Measured with immunoSEQ multiplex PCR; TCRdb has only the in-frame clones, and not every one. The sample shows 300,000 or so clones, approximately 14% of them seen only once. This receptor was identified in a man younger than 45 with type 1 diabetes. The chain links TRBV9 to TRBJ2-5; the match to TRBD2 covers 8 bases. The sequencing input was naive CD4+ T cells from blood. The CDR3 is CASSVGRSGSLLETQYF. CDR3 DNA: TGTGCCAGCAGCGTAGGAAGAAGCGGGAGTCTGTTGGAGACCCAGTACTTC.